The sequence of this T cell receptor beta chain was determined in a study of CD8 T cells in Susac syndrome. Peripheral blood CD8+ and CD4+ T cells were profiled by TCR beta sequencing. The multiple sclerosis controls were treatment-naive patients with relapsing-remitting disease that was stable or active. Through negative isolation, CD4+ and CD8+ T cells were obtained, while TEMRA cells were enriched using FACS. Germline V gene sequence: CDR1 LGHDT, CDR2 YNNKEL (reference sequence). The length of the CDR3 is 17 residues. Trimming cost V 8 bases and J 7 bases; bases outside gene matches: 15. About 0.45 to 1 ug RNA was reverse transcribed with random hexamers. TCRdb reprocessed the immunoSEQ multiplex PCR reads with MiXCR, giving one entry per CDR3 protein. This table holds about 200,000 distinct CDR3 sequences, about 96% found once.

This clonotype was sampled from a human donor with multiple sclerosis. Source material: CD4+ T cells from PBMCs. The chain links TRBV3-1 to TRBJ2-4; 12 bases line up with TRBD2. CDR3 coding DNA: TGTGCCAGCTCCCCGAGGCTAGCGGGAGGGCCTAGTAACATTCAGTACTTC. Protein: CASSPRLAGGPSNIQYF.